This TCR beta chain comes out of a study of cytomegalovirus exposure and HLA in healthy donors. Study-level information: The Caucasian-associated ancestry cluster held around four fifths of 350 to 450 genotyped donors. Notes on the study in general: Fewer N-insertions than the roughly 670-donor mean were reportedly shown by an Asian-associated ancestry cluster in a later analysis. Most likely, a cluster of highly shared sequence variants arose as a sequencing artifact. The records held CMV serostatus as the only immune exposure information.

Researchers ran the PCR with 60 Vbeta and 13 Jbeta primers. Clones were sequenced by immunoSEQ multiplex PCR, and TCRdb holds only the in-frame ones, with some missing. This sample has approximately 170,000 clones, with 65% to 80% found just once. Notes on this clone: What it binds is not known.

The length of the CDR3 is 13 residues. CDR1 and CDR2 from the germline V gene are SGHRS and YFSETQ. Between the trimmed V and J ends, which lost 4 bases and 3 bases, there was a span of 10 bases. The clonotype was recovered from a man between 18 and 35 years old in good health and CMV-seropositive. Sequencing input: PBMCs. The chain combines TRBV5-1 with TRBJ2-5, with D perhaps matching TRBD1 (6 bases). CDR3 residues: CASSLWTEETQYF. DNA for the CDR3: TGCGCCAGCAGCCTATGGACAGAAGAGACCCAGTACTTC.